Below are 19 T cell receptor beta chains sequenced from a single sample in a study of T cells in Graves' hyperthyroidism and ophthalmopathy. From RNA transcripts, TCR beta CDR3 regions were amplified. HTBI primers were the set used in a first-round RT-PCR of the TCR CDR3. TCRdb called the multiplex PCR reads again in MiXCR, with one record for every CDR3 protein. The top ten hold approximately 3.9% of the sample, which has under 650,000 distinct CDR3 sequences, around 16% seen once. The sample consisted of blood. The receptors were sampled from a woman aged 25 to 39 with Graves' hyperthyroidism.

The genes are TRBV19 and TRBJ2-5, with 7 bases matching TRBD2. Germline V gene data show CDR1 as LNHDA and CDR2 as SQIVND (reference sequence). The V gene end was trimmed by 5 bases and the J gene end by 5 bases; junction bases not matched to a gene: 5. This CDR3 comprises 13 residues. The CDR3 DNA reads as TGTGCCAGTAGTGGGGCGGGAGAGGAGACCCAGTACTTC. This gives the protein CASSGAGEETQYF.

The chain employs TRBV7-9 and TRBJ2-7, with a tentative D call TRBD2 (6 bases). This CDR3 is built from 14 residues. V shed 0 bases and J shed 6 bases, with 12 bases lying between them. CDR1 and CDR2 (germline): SEHNR, FQNEAQ (reference sequence). The chain's CDR3 is CASSLAADYSEQYF. CDR3 sequence (DNA): TGTGCCAGCAGCTTAGCAGCGGACTATTCCGAGCAGTACTTC.

This clonotype was counted ten times or more. This rearrangement joins TRBV2 to TRBJ2-7; 7 nucleotides agree with TRBD1. V lost 5 bases to trimming and J lost 5 bases; unmatched junction nucleotides: 3. CDR1 and CDR2 (germline): SNHLY, FYNNEI. CDR3 size: 12 residues. The CDR3 protein is CASSRGPHEQYF. The CDR3 DNA reads as TGTGCCAGCAGTAGGGGGCCCCACGAGCAGTACTTC.

In the case of this clonotype: A much larger clone differs by one base, so this may be a read error. This chain's CDR3 is CDSSYSVTELNTEAFF. CDR3 nucleotide sequence: TGTGACAGCAGTTACTCGGTGACAGAATTGAACACTGAAGCTTTCTTT. The V call is TRBV6-2 or TRBV6-3, the J call TRBJ1-1; D may be TRBD1 (5 bases). Germline CDR1 is MNHEY and CDR2 is SVGEGT. The CDR3 covers 16 residues.

This clonotype has more than one count but fewer than ten. The chain has TRBV6-2 or TRBV6-3 and TRBJ2-1; 7 positions agree with TRBD2. This CDR3 comprises 15 residues. Germline CDR1 and CDR2: MNHEY and SVGEGT. Trimming at V came to 2 bases and at J to 4 bases, leaving 5 bases not matched to a gene. The CDR3 spells CASSYGASGYNEQFF. In DNA form, the CDR3 reads TGTGCCAGCAGTTACGGGGCTAGCGGATACAATGAGCAGTTCTTC.

This clonotype came up many times. This chain links TRBV7-2 with TRBJ2-4; 9 nucleotides line up with TRBD2. From germline, CDR1 is SGHTA and CDR2 FQGNSA. Unmatched junction bases numbered 8, after V lost 5 bases and J lost 6 bases. The CDR3 length is 15 residues. In DNA, the CDR3 is TGTGCCAGCAGCGTCAGCGGGGGGCTGGGAAACATTCAGTACTTC. Its translation is CASSVSGGLGNIQYF.

This clonotype appeared many times. The chain uses TRBV24-1 and TRBJ2-1; D tentatively fits TRBD1 or TRBD2 (5 bases each). CDR1 and CDR2 (germline): KGHDR, SFDVKD. V was cut by 3 bases and J by 8 bases, with 19 bases left in between. The CDR3 has 16 residues. Written as DNA, the CDR3 is TGTGCCACCAGTGATCCCTGGGGGAGTCTCGGCGATGAGCAGTTCTTC. As protein: CATSDPWGSLGDEQFF.

This clonotype has just a few counts. The rearrangement joins TRBV18 to TRBJ2-1; D might be TRBD2 (5 bases). CDR1 KGHSH and CDR2 LQKENI come from the germline V gene. Trimming took off 6 bases at V and 5 bases at J, with 11 bases between the two ends. This CDR3 has 13 amino acids. The CDR3 sequence: CASSSGSNNEQFF. CDR3 DNA: TGTGCCAGCTCCAGCGGCTCAAACAATGAGCAGTTCTTC.

The table lists this clonotype with a few counts. The chain uses TRBV29-1 and TRBJ2-1; D is ambiguous. CDR1 is SQVTM and CDR2 is ANQGSEA in the germline V gene. This CDR3 has 11 residues. The CDR3 bases are TGCAGTGCATGGAGCTACAATGAGCAGTTCTTC. This gives the protein CSAWSYNEQFF.

This clonotype was seen repeatedly, ten times or more. The J gene is TRBJ2-1, the V gene TRBV28; 9 bases map to TRBD2. The CDR3 runs 15 residues. The V gene end was trimmed by 6 bases and the J gene end by 5 bases; junction bases not matched to a gene: 8. Germline V gene sequence: CDR1 MDHEN, CDR2 SYDVKM. The CDR3 sequence is CASSPAGGYHNEQFF. The CDR3, as DNA: TGTGCCAGCAGCCCGGCGGGAGGGTACCACAATGAGCAGTTCTTC.

V and J are TRBV19 and TRBJ1-2; D gene ambiguous. Germline V gives CDR1 LNHDA, CDR2 SQIVND (reference sequence). The ends were cut back, 5 bases at V and 8 bases at J, with 18 bases in the middle. CDR3 length equals 14 residues. CDR3 coding DNA: TGTGCCAGTAGTGGGTCAGGATCATCTAGAGGCTACACCTTC. Translated: CASSGSGSSRGYTF.

This clonotype was counted many times. The CDR3 spells CASSLRVEGAGGYTF. CDR3 DNA: TGTGCCAGCAGTTTAAGGGTTGAGGGGGCGGGGGGCTACACCTTC. The rearrangement joins TRBV27 to TRBJ1-2, with 7 positions matching TRBD1. The CDR3 is 15 amino acids. V lost 2 bases, J lost 8 bases, and 11 bases stayed unmatched. Germline V gene sequence: CDR1 MNHEY, CDR2 SMNVEV (reference sequence).

Many counts were recorded for this clonotype. The chain employs TRBV7-8 and TRBJ1-4, with 8 bases that match TRBD1. J lost 5 bases, V lost 5 bases, and 7 bases had no gene match. This CDR3 has 15 residues. CDR1 is SGHVS and CDR2 is FQNEAQ in the germline V gene. The CDR3 is CASSLWTGRNEKLFF. CDR3 bases: TGTGCCAGCAGCCTATGGACAGGGAGGAATGAAAAACTGTTTTTT.

This clonotype was seen at least ten times. The V call is TRBV7-9, the J call TRBJ2-7; TRBD2 is a possible D gene (6 bases). CDR3 size: 14 residues. Between the trimmed V and J ends, which lost 1 base and 4 bases, there was a span of 11 bases. Germline CDR1 and CDR2: SEHNR and FQNEAQ (reference sequence). The CDR3 bases are TGTGCCAGCAGCTTAGGCGGGAACTCTTACGAGCAGTACTTC. The encoded protein is CASSLGGNSYEQYF.

Notes on this clonotype: The limits of the CDR3 on the DNA are not certain, so only TCRdb's listed CDR3 is given. The chain has TRBV30 and TRBJ1-2. The germline CDR1 and CDR2 sequences are GTSNPN and SVGIG (reference sequence). The CDR3 spans 15 amino acids, including both terminal residues. The CDR3: CALEWARGADYGNTF.

The gene calls are TRBV7-9 and TRBJ2-7; 11 bases map to TRBD2. V dropped 5 bases and J dropped 4; count of bases not matched to a gene: 7. This CDR3 is 15 amino acids long. Germline V lookup: CDR1 SEHNR, CDR2 FQNEAQ (reference sequence). CDR3 sequence: CASSLVGLADYEQYF. Written as DNA, the CDR3 is TGTGCCAGCAGCCTAGTGGGACTAGCGGATTACGAGCAGTACTTC.

The CDR3 loop is CASDDLAGLGNEQFF. In nucleotides, the CDR3 is TGTGCCAGCGACGATTTAGCGGGTTTAGGAAATGAGCAGTTCTTC. J is TRBJ2-1 and V is TRBV18; TRBD2 aligns across 7 bases. Germline trimming cut 8 bases from V and 7 bases from J; bases unmatched to any gene: 14. CDR3 length: 15 residues. Germline CDR1 is KGHSH and CDR2 is LQKENI.

This clonotype came up many times. The chain combines TRBV28 with TRBJ1-1; D not certain. V was pared by 6 bases and J by 5 bases, with 13 bases between. This CDR3 contains 13 residues. Germline V gives CDR1 MDHEN, CDR2 SYDVKM. The CDR3 nucleotides read TGTGCCAGCAGCACCCTTACCCGGACTGAAGCTTTCTTT. It encodes CASSTLTRTEAFF.

The V gene is TRBV9, the J gene TRBJ2-1; D is uncertain. CDR1 is SGDLS and CDR2 is YYNGEE in the germline V gene. CDR3 length equals 15 residues. The V and J ends lost 4 bases and 2 bases respectively, with 13 bases between them. The CDR3 nucleotides read TGTGCCAGCAGCCCCCACAGCTCAACCTACAATGAGCAGTTCTTC. Translated, it gives CASSPHSSTYNEQFF.